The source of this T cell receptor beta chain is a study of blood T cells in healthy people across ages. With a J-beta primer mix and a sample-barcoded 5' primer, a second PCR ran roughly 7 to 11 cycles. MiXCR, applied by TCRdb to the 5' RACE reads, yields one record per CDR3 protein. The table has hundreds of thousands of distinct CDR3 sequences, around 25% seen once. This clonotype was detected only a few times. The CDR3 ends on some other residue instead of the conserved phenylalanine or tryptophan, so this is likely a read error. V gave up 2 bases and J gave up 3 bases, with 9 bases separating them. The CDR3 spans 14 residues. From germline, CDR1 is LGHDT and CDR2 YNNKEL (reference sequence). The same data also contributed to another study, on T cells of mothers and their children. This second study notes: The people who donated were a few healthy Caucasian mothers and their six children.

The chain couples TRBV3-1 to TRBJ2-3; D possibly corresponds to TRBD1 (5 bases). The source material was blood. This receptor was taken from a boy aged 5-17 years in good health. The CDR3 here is CASSQRRATDTQYL. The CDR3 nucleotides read TGTGCCAGCAGCCAACGCAGGGCTACAGATACGCAGTATCTT.